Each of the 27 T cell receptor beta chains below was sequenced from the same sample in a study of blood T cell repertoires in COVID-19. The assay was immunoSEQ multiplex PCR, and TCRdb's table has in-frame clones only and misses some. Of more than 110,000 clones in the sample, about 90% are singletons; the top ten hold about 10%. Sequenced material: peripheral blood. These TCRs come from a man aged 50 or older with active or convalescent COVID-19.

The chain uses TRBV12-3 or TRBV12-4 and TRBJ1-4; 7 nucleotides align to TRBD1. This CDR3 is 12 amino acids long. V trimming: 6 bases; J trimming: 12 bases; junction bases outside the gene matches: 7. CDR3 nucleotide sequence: TGTGCCAGCAGATATTACAGGGGAGAACTGTTTTTT. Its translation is CASRYYRGELFF.

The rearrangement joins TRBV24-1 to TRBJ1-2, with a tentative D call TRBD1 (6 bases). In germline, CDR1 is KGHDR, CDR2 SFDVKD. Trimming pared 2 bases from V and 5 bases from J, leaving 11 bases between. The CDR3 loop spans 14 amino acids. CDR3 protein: CATSDYRASYGYTF. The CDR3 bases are TGTGCCACCAGTGATTACAGGGCCTCGTATGGCTACACCTTC.

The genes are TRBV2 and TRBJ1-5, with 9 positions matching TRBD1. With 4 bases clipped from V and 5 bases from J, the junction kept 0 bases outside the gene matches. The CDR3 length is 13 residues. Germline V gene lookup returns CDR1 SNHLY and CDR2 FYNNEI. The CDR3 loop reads CASSGDRDQPQHF. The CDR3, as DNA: TGTGCCAGCAGTGGGGACAGGGATCAGCCCCAGCATTTT.

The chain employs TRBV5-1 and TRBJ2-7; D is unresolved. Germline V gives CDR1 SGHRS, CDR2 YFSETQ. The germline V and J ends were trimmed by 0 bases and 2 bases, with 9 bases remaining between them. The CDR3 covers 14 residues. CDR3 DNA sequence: TGCGCCAGCAGCTTGGCCCTAAACGCCTACGAGCAGTACTTC. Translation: CASSLALNAYEQYF.

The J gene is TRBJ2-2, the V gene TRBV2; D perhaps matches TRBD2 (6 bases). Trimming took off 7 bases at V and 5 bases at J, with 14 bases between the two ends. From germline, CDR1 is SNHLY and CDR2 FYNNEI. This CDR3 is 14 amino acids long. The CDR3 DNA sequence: TGTGCCAGCAAGGGACTGCTATCTACCGGGGAGCTGTTTTTT. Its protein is CASKGLLSTGELFF.

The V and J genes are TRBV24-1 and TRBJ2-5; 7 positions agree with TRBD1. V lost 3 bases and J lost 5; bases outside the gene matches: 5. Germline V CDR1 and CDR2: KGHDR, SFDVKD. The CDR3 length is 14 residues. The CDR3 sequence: CATSDRTGRETQYF. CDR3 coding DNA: TGTGCCACCAGTGATCGGACAGGCAGGGAGACCCAGTACTTC.

CDR3: CAIKQRGDNTEAFF. CDR3 DNA: TGTGCCATCAAACAGCGGGGGGACAACACTGAAGCTTTCTTT. V and J are TRBV10-3 and TRBJ1-1; tentative D call: TRBD1 (5 bases). The CDR3 spans 14 residues. Per the germline V gene, CDR1 is ENHRY and CDR2 is SYGVKD. The V end was cut by 7 bases, the J end by 2 bases, with 14 bases between.

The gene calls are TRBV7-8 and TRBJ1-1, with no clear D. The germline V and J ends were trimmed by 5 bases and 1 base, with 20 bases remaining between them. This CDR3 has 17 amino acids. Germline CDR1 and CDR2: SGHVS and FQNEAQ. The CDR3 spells CASSPAVQARTNTEAFF. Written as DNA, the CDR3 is TGTGCCAGCAGCCCAGCGGTGCAGGCTCGCACGAACACTGAAGCTTTCTTT. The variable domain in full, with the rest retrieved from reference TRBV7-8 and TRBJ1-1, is GAGVSQSPRYKVAKRGQDVALRCDPISGHVSLFWYQQALGQGPEFLTYFQNEAQLDKSGLPSDRFFAERPEGSVSTLKIQRTQQEDSAVYLCASSPAVQARTNTEAFFGQGTRLTVV.

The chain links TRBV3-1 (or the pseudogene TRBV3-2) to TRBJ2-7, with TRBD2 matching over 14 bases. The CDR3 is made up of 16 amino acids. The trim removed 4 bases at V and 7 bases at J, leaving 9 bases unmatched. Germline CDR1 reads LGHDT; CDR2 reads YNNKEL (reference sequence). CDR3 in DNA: TGTGCCAGCAGCCCCCGGGGGACTAGCGGGAGTGGTGAGCAGTACTTC. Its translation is CASSPRGTSGSGEQYF.

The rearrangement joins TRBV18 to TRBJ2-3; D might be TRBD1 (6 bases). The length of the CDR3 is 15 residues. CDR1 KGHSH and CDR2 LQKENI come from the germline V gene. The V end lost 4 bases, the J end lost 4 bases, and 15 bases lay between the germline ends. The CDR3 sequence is CASSLAAGDPDTQYF. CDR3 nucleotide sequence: TGTGCCAGCTCACTGGCGGCAGGGGATCCAGATACGCAGTATTTT.

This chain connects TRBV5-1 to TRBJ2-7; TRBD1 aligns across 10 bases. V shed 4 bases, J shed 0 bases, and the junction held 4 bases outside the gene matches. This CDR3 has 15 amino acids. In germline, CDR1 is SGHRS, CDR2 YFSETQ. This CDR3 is CASSPRQGASYEQYF. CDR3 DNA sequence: TGCGCCAGCAGCCCAAGACAGGGGGCCTCCTACGAGCAGTACTTC.

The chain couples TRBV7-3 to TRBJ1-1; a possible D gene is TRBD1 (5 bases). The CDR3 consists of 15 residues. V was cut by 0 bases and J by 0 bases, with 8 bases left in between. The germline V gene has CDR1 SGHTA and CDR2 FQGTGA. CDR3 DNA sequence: TGTGCCAGCAGCTTAACGCGGGGGATGAACACTGAAGCTTTCTTT. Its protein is CASSLTRGMNTEAFF.

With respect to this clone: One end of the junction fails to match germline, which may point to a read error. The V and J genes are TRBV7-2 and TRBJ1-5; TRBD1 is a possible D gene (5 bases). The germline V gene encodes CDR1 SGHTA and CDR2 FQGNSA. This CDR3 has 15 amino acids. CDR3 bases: TGTGCCAGCAGCCTAGCCAGGGTGAGCAATCAGCCCCAGCATTTT. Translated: CASSLARVSNQPQHF. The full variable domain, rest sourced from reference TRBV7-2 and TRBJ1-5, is GAGVSQSPSNKVTEKGKDVELRCDPISGHTALYWYRQSLGQGLEFLIYFQGNSAPDKSGLPSDRFSAERTGGSVSTLTIQRTQQEDSAVYLCASSLARVSNQPQHFGDGTRLSIL.

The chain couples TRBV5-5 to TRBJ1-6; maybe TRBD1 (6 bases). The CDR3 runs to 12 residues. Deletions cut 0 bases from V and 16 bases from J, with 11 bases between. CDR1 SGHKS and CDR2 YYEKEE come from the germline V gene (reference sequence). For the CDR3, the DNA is TGTGCCAGCAGCTTGGATCGGGACACTCTCCACTTT. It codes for CASSLDRDTLHF.

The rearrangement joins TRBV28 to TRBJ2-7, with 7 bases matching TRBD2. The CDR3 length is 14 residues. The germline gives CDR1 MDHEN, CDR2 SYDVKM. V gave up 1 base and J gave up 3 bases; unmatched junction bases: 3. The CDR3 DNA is TGTGCCAGCAGTTTATTTGGGGGGGACTACGAGCAGTACTTC. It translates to CASSLFGGDYEQYF.

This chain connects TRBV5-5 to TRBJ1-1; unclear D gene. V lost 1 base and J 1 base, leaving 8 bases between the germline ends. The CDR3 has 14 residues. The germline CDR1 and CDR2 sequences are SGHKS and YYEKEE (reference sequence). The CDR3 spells CASSLTSRNTEAFF. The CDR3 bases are TGTGCCAGCAGCTTGACATCCCGGAACACTGAAGCTTTCTTT.

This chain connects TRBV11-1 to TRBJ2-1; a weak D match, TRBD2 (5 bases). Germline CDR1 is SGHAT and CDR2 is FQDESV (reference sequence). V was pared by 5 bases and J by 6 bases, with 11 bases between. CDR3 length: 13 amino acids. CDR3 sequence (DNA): TGTGCCAGCAGCCGAAGCGGTTCCAATGAGCAGTTCTTC. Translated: CASSRSGSNEQFF. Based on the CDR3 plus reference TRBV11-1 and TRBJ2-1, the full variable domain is EAEVAQSPRYKITEKSQAVAFWCDPISGHATLYWYRQILGQGPELLVQFQDESVVDDSQLPKDRFSAERLKGVDSTLKIQPAELGDSAMYLCASSRSGSNEQFFGPGTRLTVL.

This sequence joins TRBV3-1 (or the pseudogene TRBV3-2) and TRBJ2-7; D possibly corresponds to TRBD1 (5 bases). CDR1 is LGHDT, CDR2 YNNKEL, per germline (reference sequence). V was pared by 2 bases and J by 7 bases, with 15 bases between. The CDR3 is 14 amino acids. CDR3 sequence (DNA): TGTGCCAGCAGCCAATCGACAGCCCCCCGGGAGCAGTACTTC. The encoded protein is CASSQSTAPREQYF.

CDR3: CASSFREGQYEQFF. The DNA for the CDR3 is TGCGCCAGCAGCTTCCGGGAGGGTCAGTATGAGCAGTTCTTC. This chain joins TRBV5-1 and TRBJ2-1, with 8 bases lining up with TRBD2. Germline CDR1 SGHRS, CDR2 YFSETQ. With V trimmed by 2 bases and J by 8 bases, 6 bases remained unmatched. The CDR3 length is 14 residues.

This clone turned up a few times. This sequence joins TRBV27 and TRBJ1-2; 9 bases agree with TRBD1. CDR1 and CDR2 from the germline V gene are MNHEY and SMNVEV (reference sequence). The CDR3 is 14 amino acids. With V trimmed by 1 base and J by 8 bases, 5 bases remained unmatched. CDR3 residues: CASSLWSGQGGYTF. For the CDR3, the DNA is TGTGCCAGCAGTTTATGGTCGGGACAGGGCGGCTACACCTTC.

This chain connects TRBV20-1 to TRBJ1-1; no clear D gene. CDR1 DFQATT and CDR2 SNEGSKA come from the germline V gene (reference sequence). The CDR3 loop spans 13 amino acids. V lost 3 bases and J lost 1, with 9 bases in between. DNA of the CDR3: TGCAGTGCTAGTGACTCTCGGAACACTGAAGCTTTCTTT. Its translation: CSASDSRNTEAFF.

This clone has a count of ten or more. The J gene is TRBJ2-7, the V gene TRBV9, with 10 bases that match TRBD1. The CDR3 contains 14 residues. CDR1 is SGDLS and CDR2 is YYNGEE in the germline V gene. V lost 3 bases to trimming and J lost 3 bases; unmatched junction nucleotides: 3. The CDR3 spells CASSAGTGVYEQYF. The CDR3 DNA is TGTGCCAGCAGCGCCGGGACAGGGGTCTACGAGCAGTACTTC.

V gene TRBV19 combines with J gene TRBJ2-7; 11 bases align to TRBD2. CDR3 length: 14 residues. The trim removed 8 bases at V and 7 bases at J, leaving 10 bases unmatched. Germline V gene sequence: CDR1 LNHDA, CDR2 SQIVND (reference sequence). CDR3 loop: CASLQLAGEYEQYF. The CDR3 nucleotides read TGTGCCAGTCTCCAACTAGCGGGAGAATATGAGCAGTACTTC.

CDR3 in DNA: TGTGCCAGTAGTACAACCGGTGGTCAGCAGTACTTC. Translated: CASSTTGGQQYF. The gene calls are TRBV19 and TRBJ2-7, with D unresolved. Germline assignment: CDR1 LNHDA and CDR2 SQIVND (reference sequence). This CDR3 spans 12 amino acids. Trimming removed 4 bases at V and 8 bases at J, with 12 bases between.

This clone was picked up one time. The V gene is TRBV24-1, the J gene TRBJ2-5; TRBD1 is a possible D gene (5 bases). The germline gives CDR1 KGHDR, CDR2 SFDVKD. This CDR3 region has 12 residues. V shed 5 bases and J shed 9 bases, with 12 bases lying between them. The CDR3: CATSALEGAQYF. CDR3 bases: TGTGCCACCAGTGCCCTAGAAGGGGCCCAGTACTTC.

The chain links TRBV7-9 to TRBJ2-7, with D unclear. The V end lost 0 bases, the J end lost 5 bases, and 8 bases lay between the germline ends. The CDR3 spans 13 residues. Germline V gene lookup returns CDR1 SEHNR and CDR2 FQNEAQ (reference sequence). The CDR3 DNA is TGTGCCAGCAGCTTAGCCGCAGTTGACGAGCAGTACTTC. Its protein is CASSLAAVDEQYF.

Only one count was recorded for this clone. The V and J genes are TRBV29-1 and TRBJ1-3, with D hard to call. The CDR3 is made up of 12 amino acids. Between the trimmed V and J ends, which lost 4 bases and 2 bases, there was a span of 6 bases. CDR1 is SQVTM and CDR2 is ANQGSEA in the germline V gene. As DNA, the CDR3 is TGCAGCGTTGTGGCCACTGGAAACACCATATATTTT. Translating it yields CSVVATGNTIYF.